This TCR beta chain was profiled in a study of shared clonotypes between healthy human individuals. The CDR3 totals 19 residues. Looked up from germline, CDR1 is LNHDA and CDR2 is SQIVND (reference sequence). With V trimmed by 1 base and J by 3 bases, 8 bases remained unmatched. Findings of the study overall: Though the depth was large, rarefaction showed that sorted-subset sequencing was incomplete. Blood was the only sampled material, and tissue repertoires likely differ. Between four donors, naive CD4 clonotypes were shared at a level of around 5.1%.

In the naive CD8 group, cells lacked CD45RO and were positively selected for CCR7, so terminally differentiated effector memory CD45RA+ cells were left out. The protocol was immunoSEQ multiplex PCR, while the TCRdb copy is restricted to in-frame clones and leaves out a portion. The sample contains about 2.1 million clones, about 94% of which appear only once. Points on this clone: The antigen is not known.

This chain uses TRBV19 with TRBJ2-1, with 14 bases lining up with TRBD2. Sequenced: naive CD8+ T cells from PBMCs. This receptor was obtained from a man aged 18-30 years in good health. Some clones in this sample may be carry-over from other donors' samples. The CDR3 protein is CASSIGGTSGRWSYNEQFF. The DNA for the CDR3 is TGTGCCAGTAGTATAGGAGGGACTAGCGGGAGATGGAGCTACAATGAGCAGTTCTTC.